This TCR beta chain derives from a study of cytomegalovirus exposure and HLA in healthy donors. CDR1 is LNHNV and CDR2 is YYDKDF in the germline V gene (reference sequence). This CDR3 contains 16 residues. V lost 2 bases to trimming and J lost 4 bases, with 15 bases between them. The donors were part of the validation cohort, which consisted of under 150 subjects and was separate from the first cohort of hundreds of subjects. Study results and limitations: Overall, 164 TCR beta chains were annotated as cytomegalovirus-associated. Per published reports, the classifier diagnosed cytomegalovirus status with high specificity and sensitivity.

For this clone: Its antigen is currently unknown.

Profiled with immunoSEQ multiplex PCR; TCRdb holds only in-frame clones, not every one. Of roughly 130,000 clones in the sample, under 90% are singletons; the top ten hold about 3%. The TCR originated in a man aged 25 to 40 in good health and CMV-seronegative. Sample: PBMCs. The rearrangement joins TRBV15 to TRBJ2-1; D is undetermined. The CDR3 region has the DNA TGTGCCACCAGCAGACTTGACTCTCCGGGTTACAATGAGCAGTTCTTC. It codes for CATSRLDSPGYNEQFF. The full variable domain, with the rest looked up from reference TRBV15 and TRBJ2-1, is DAMVIQNPRYQVTQFGKPVTLSCSQTLNHNVMYWYQQKSSQAPKLLFHYYDKDFNNEADTPDNFQSRRPNTSFCFLDIRSPGLGDTAMYLCATSRLDSPGYNEQFFGPGTRLTVL.